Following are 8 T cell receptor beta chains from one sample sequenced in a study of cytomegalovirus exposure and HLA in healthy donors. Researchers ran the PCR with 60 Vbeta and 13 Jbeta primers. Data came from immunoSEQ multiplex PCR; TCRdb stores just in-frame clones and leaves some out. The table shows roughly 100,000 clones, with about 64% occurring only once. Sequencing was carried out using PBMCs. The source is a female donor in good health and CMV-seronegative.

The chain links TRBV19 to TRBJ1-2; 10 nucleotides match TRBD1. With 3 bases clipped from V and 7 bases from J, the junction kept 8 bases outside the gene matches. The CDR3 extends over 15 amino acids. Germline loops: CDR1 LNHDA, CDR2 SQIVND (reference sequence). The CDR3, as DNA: TGTGCCAGTAGTATGTTCAAGACAGGGGGCTTTGGCTACACCTTC. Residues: CASSMFKTGGFGYTF.

CDR3 protein: CATSRVRTSGLNEQFF. DNA for the CDR3: TGTGCCACCAGCAGAGTTAGGACTAGCGGGCTGAATGAGCAGTTCTTC. This chain joins TRBV15 and TRBJ2-1; TRBD2 agrees at 11 bases. Per the germline V gene, CDR1 is LNHNV and CDR2 is YYDKDF (reference sequence). The CDR3 is 16 amino acids. V was clipped by 1 base and J by 7 bases; unmatched bases: 6.

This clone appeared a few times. The CDR3: CANPGQGAEGGSGQYF. CDR3 bases: TGTGCCAACCCGGGACAGGGGGCCGAGGGAGGAAGTGGCCAGTACTTC. The chain links TRBV2 to TRBJ2-5; TRBD1 matches 12 bases. The CDR3 is 16 residues long. Germline V gives CDR1 SNHLY, CDR2 FYNNEI. Trimming took 10 bases from V and 10 from J; bases not matched to a gene: 19.

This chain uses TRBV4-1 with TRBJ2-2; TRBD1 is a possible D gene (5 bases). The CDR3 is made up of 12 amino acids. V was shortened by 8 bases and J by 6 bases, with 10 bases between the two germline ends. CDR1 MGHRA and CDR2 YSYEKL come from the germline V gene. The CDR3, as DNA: TGCGCCAGCCTGGGGCGTGCCGGGGAGCTGTTTTTT. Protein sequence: CASLGRAGELFF.

CDR3 sequence: CASSLTGSPYEQYF. Written as DNA, the CDR3 is TGTGCCAGCAGTTTAACAGGGAGTCCTTACGAGCAGTACTTC. V and J are TRBV27 and TRBJ2-7; D possibly corresponds to TRBD1 (6 bases). This CDR3 is built from 14 residues. The V end was cut by 2 bases, the J end by 4 bases, with 12 bases between. Germline V lookup: CDR1 MNHEY, CDR2 SMNVEV (reference sequence).

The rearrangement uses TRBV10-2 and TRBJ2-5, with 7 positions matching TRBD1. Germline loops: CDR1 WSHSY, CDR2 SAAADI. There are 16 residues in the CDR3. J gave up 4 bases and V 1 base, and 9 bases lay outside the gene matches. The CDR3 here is CASSELGRGSPETQYF. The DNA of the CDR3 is TGCGCCAGCAGTGAGTTGGGCAGGGGGTCCCCAGAGACCCAGTACTTC.

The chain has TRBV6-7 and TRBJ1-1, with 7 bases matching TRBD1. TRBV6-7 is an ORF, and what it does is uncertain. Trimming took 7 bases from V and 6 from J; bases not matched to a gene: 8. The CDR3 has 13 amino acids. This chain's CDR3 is CASTEEGAAEAFF. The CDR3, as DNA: TGTGCCAGCACCGAGGAGGGGGCGGCTGAAGCTTTCTTT.

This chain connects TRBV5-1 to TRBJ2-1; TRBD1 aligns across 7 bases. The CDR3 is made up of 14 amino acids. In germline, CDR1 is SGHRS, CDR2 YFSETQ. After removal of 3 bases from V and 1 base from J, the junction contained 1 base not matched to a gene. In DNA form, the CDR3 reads TGCGCCAGCAGCTCGACAGGGTCCTACAATGAGCAGTTCTTC. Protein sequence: CASSSTGSYNEQFF.